The present entry profiles one T cell receptor (beta chain) with its context. The data originate from a study of cytomegalovirus exposure and HLA in healthy donors. The PCR contained 60 Vbeta and 13 Jbeta primers. The assay was immunoSEQ multiplex PCR, and TCRdb's table has in-frame clones only and misses some. The sample has some 140,000 clones, 79% seen once. The CDR3 length is 18 residues. V lost 1 base to trimming and J lost 2 bases, with 18 bases between them. In germline, CDR1 is SNHLY, CDR2 FYNNEI. The specimen was PBMCs. V and J are TRBV2 and TRBJ2-1; possibly TRBD1 for D (6 bases). The sequence was collected from a man between 18 and 35 years old in good health and CMV-seronegative. In DNA form, the CDR3 reads TGTGCCAGCAGTGAAGAGGAGGAGACAGGAACCACCTACAATGAGCAGTTCTTC. Encoded protein: CASSEEEETGTTYNEQFF.